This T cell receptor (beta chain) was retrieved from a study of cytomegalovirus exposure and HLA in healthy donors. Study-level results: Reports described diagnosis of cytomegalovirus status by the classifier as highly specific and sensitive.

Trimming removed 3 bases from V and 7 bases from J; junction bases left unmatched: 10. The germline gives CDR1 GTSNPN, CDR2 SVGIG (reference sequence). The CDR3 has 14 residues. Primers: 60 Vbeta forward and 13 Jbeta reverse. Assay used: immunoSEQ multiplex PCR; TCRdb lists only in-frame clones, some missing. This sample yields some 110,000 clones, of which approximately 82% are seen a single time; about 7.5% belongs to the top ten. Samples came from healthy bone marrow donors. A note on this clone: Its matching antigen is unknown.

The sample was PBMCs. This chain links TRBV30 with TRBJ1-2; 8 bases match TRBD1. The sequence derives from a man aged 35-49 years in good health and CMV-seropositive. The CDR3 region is CAWRGQAVLGGYTF. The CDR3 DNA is TGTGCCTGGAGGGGACAGGCCGTCTTGGGTGGCTACACCTTC.